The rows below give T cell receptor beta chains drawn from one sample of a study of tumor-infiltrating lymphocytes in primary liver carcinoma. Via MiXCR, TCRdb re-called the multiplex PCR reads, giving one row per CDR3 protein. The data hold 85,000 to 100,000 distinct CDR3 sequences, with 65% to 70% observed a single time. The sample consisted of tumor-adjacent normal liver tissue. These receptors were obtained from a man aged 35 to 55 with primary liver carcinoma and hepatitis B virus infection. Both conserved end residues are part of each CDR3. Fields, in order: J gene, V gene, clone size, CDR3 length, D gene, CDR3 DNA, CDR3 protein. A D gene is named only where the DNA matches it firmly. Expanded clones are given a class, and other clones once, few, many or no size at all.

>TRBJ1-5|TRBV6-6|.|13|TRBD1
TGCGCCAGCAAGAGGGGGCGCGATCAGCCCCAGCATTTT
CASKRGRDQPQHF
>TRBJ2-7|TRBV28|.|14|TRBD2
TGTGCCAGCAGTTCCCGGGACTACCGATACGAGCAGTACTTC
CASSSRDYRYEQYF
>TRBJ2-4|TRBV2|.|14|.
TGTGCCAGCAGCGATTCAGGGGTCAAATACATTCAGTACTTC
CASSDSGVKYIQYF
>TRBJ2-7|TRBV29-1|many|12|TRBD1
TGCAGCGTTGAGGACAGGGGCTACGAGCAGTACTTC
CSVEDRGYEQYF
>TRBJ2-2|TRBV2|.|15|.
TGTGCCTCCATGAACCGGGGCCTTCACACCGGGGAGCTGCTTTTT
CASMNRGLHTGELLF
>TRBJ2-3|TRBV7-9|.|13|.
TGTGCCAGCAAATCCAGGGCGACAGATACGCAGTATTTT
CASKSRATDTQYF
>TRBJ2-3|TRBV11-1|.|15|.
TGTGCCAGCAGCCGGCCGTCGGGGAGCACAGATGCGCAGTATTTT
CASSRPSGSTDAQYF
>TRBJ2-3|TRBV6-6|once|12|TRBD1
TGTGCCAGCAGTACGGACAGGCCGATACAGTATTTT
CASSTDRPIQYF
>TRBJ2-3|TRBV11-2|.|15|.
TGTGCCAGCATCATGGCAGAAGTAACCATAGATACGCAGTATTTT
CASIMAEVTIDTQYF
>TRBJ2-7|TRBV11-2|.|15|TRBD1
TGTGCCAGCAGCTCCGGGAAGGGGGCCTTTGGAGAGCAGTACTTC
CASSSGKGAFGEQYF
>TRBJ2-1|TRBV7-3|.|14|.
TGTGTCAGCAGCTTAAGTGCTACGTTGGATGAGCAGTTCTTC
CVSSLSATLDEQFF
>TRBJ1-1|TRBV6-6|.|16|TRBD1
TGTGCTAGCAATTACCCTGACAGGGGCGAGAACACTGAAGCTTTCTTT
CASNYPDRGENTEAFF
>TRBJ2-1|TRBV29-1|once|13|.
TGCAGCGCTTGGACTAACGGGAGAGAAGGGCAGCTCTTC
CSAWTNGREGQLF
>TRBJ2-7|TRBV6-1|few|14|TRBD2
TGCGCCAGCAGGACGGGACTAGCTTCCCACGAGCAGTACTTC
CASRTGLASHEQYF
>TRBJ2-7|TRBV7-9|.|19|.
TGTGCCAGCAGCTCCCCAGGACACTCAAAGACCAGCGGAGGTTACGAGCAGTACTTC
CASSSPGHSKTSGGYEQYF
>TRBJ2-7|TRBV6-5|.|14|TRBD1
TGTGCCAGCAGTTTGACAGGGGGGCCCTACGAGCAGTACTTC
CASSLTGGPYEQYF
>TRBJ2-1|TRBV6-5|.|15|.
TGTGCCAGTAGACCAGCCCGGGATCGATTCAATGAGCAGTTCTTC
CASRPARDRFNEQFF
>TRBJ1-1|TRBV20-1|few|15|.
TGCAGTGCAGACCCAACACTAAGTCTGAACACTGAAGCTTTCTTT
CSADPTLSLNTEAFF
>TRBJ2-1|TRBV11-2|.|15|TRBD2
TGTGCCAGGAGCCCAGGGACTAGCGTGAGAGGTGAGCAGTTCTTC
CARSPGTSVRGEQFF
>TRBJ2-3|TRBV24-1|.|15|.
TGTGCCACCAGTGATTTCCGGGAAGGGACAGATACGCAGTATTTT
CATSDFREGTDTQYF
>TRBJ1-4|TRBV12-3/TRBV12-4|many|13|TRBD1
TGTGCCAGCAGTGGGACAGTAAATGAAAAACTGTTTTTT
CASSGTVNEKLFF
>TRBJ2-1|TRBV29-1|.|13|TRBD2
TGCAGTGGTCTGGGACTAGCGGACAACGAGCAGCTCTTC
CSGLGLADNEQLF
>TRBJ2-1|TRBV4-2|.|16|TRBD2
TGTGCCAGCAGCCAAGACCTAGCGGGATTGATGGATGAACAGTTCTTC
CASSQDLAGLMDEQFF
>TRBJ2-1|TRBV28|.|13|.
TGTGCCAGCAGTTTAGACCGCAACAATGAGCAGTTCTTC
CASSLDRNNEQFF
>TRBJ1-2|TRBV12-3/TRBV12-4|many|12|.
TGTGCCAGCAGCCCTCGACAGTATGGCTACACCTTC
CASSPRQYGYTF
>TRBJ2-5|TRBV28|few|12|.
TGTGCCAGCAGTTACCAGCAAGAGACCCAGTACTTC
CASSYQQETQYF
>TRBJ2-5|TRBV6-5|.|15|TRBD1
TGTACCAACAGTTACTCGGGCAGGGGGCAAGGGACCCAGTACTTC
CTNSYSGRGQGTQYF
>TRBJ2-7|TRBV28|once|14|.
TGTGCCAGTCTATCCCAGGGGTTCCCCTACGAGCAGTACTTC
CASLSQGFPYEQYF
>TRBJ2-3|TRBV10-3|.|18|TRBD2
TGTGCCATCAGGCAACTCACTGTAGCGGGGGGAGGGCCAGATACGCAGTATTTT
CAIRQLTVAGGGPDTQYF
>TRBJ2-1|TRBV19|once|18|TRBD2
TGTGCCAGTAGTACCTCAGGAGCCCAGCGGGGCTCCTACAATGAGCAGTTCTTC
CASSTSGAQRGSYNEQFF
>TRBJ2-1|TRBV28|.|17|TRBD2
TGTGCCAGCGAACCCTCGTTTGTAGCGGGAGGATGCGATGAGCAGTTCTTC
CASEPSFVAGGCDEQFF